This T cell receptor beta chain was documented in a study of shared clonotypes between healthy human individuals (TCRdb year 2020). Turning to the overall study: A few men and two women, aged 18 to 49 years, made up the cohort. Each donor's leukapheresis produced roughly between about 0.85 and 10 billion PBMCs. For each donor, three plates each were used for CD4 naive and CD4 memory, two plates were used for CD8 naive, and one plate was used for CD8 memory. To increase sequencing depth and limit assay-specific biases, different laboratories used diverse techniques to prepare libraries and sequence TCR repertoires. The study deeply sequenced blood TCR repertoires of 5 or 6 healthy adults to estimate repertoire size and the extent of clonotype sharing between individuals. Here is what the overall study found, with its caveats: Higher generation probabilities were observed for clonotypes shared by all four sorted-subset donors than for non-shared clonotypes. The small number of donors limited the genetic and exposure-history diversity represented. Pairwise subsampling led to the expectation that sequencing depth would affect the degree of clonotype sharing among donors. Sampling was limited to blood, and TCR repertoires in tissue likely differ from TCR repertoires in blood. When a handful of donors were compared, the shared fraction of clonotypes was about 5% for naive CD4, over 3% for naive CD8, 2.3% for memory CD4, and 0.4% for memory CD8. Estimated clonotype richness was generally larger for naive than for memory subsets. Rarefaction of sorted-subset datasets indicated incomplete sequencing despite the large sequencing depth.

From a lookup of the germline V gene (reference sequence), CDR1 and CDR2 are LNHDA and SQIVND. The CDR3 has 13 amino acids, counting the end cysteine and phenylalanine. Just CDR3 DNA is preserved here, 39 bases in frame from base 1. The junction shows trimming of 5 bases on V and 7 bases on J, and the gene matches do not reach 5 bases of it. The donors were healthy, HIV-negative adults who had no recently reported acute infections or vaccinations. Only Caucasian adults living in Nashville, Tennessee, USA were represented among the donors. CD4+ T cells were enriched through magnetic negative selection, after which naive cells were positively selected on CD45RA and the remaining negative fraction served as the memory subset. Blood was obtained by leukapheresis, after which PBMCs were separated by Ficoll-Histopaque density gradient centrifugation and cryopreserved in liquid nitrogen vapor phase. Analytical flow cytometry was used to check the purity and quantity of each magnetically sorted T cell population. Each sorted fraction had its genomic DNA isolated and then quantified by UV absorbance on a Nanodrop 2000c.

TCR CDR3 regions were amplified from genomic DNA by multiplex PCR using the deep immunoSEQ assay. Genomic DNA extracted from each cell subset was distributed evenly over all wells of several immunoSEQ 96-well plates, and each plate served as one replicate. For sorted subsets, each replicate PCR was loaded with about 0.2 ug genomic DNA, equivalent to roughly 30,000 T cell genomes. The purified libraries were quantified using a Qubit 3.0 fluorometer, sized with a Bioanalyzer 2100, and then quantified again using the KAPA Library Quantification kit. Each immunoSEQ 96-well plate was sequenced on its own single-read 150-cycle Illumina NextSeq 550 flow cell. The study's processing was this. Because the immunoSEQ output held only junctional sequences and lacked quality scores, the filtering could not match the filtering applied to full-length reads. Sequences were annotated with PyIR, a Python wrapper for IgBLAST v1.9, using IMGT germline references to assign V/J genes and CDR3. Reads with weak V/J assignments (E-value above 1e-6), missing CDR3, stop codons, out-of-frame junctions, or ambiguous translated residues were removed. V3J clonotypes were defined as sequences sharing an identical inferred V gene, J gene, and CDR3 amino acid sequence. Percentage overlap between repertoires was computed as shared unique clonotypes divided by the size of the smaller repertoire. Richness of each repertoire was evaluated using RTK rarefaction, the Chao1 estimator, and Recon v2.1 estimates of unobserved clonotypes. Generation probabilities for all TCRbeta clonotypes obtained by the gDNA method from a handful of donors were computed using OLGA. In TCRdb, the immuneACCESS table is reduced to in-frame sequences with V and J assigned. These tables do not hold every clone; where another copy was compared, an unresolved V gene accounts for under half, and the others remain unexplained. V, J and clone size are taken as reported in that table, and D and trimming were inferred from the DNA itself. In all, the sample holds millions of clones, and 95% of those were seen once. Together, the top ten hold approximately 0.13% of the sample.

A note on this clone: There is no known antigen for this receptor. Per-nucleotide qualities are absent, and no much larger clonotype sits a single base away.

The chain was built from TRBV19 and TRBJ1-5, with 7 bases in between that match TRBD1. The clonotype comes from a man between 18 and 29 years old in good health. Sequenced: naive CD4+ T cells sorted from blood. Per the publication, the cell subset or site label means: CD45RA+ positively selected. The CDR3 loop reads CASSPTGTQPQHF. The DNA reads TGTGCCAGTAGTCCGACAGGGACGCAGCCCCAGCATTTT.